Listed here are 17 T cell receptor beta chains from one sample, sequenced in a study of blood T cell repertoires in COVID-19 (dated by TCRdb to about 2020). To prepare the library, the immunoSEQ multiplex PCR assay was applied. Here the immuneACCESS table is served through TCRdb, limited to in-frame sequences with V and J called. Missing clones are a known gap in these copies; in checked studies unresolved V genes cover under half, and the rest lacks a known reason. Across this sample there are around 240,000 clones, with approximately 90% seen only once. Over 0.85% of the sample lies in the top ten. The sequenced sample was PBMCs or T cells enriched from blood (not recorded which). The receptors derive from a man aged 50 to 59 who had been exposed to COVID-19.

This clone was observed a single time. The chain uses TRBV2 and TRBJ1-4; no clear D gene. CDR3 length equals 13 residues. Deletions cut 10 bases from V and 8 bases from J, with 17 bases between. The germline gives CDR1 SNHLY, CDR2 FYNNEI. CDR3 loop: CANAVSVEEKLFF. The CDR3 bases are TGTGCCAACGCGGTCTCAGTGGAGGAAAAACTGTTTTTT.

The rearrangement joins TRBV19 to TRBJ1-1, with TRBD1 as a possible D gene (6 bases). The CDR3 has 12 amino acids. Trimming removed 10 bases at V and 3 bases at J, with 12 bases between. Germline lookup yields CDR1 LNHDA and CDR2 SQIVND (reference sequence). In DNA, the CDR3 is TGTGCCACCAGGGGTATGTACACTGAAGCTTTCTTT. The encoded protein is CATRGMYTEAFF.

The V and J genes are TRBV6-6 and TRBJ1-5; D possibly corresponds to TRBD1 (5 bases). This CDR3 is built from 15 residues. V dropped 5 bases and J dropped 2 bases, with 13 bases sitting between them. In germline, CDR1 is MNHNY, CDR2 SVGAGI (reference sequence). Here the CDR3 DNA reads TGTGCCAGCAGTGACCAGGGCCGGGGCAATCAGCCCCAGCATTTT. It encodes CASSDQGRGNQPQHF.

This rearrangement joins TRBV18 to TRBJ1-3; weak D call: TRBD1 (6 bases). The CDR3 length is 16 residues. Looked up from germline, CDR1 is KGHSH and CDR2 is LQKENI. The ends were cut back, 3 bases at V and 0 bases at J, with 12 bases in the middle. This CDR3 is CASSPWTARSGNTIYF. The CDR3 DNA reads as TGTGCCAGCTCACCCTGGACAGCGCGCTCTGGAAACACCATATATTTT.

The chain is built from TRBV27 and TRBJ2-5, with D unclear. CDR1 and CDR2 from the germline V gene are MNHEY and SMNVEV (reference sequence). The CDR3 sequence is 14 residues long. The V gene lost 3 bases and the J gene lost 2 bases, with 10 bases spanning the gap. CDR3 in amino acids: CASSFYGSQETQYF. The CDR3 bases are TGTGCCAGCAGTTTTTACGGGTCACAAGAGACCCAGTACTTC.

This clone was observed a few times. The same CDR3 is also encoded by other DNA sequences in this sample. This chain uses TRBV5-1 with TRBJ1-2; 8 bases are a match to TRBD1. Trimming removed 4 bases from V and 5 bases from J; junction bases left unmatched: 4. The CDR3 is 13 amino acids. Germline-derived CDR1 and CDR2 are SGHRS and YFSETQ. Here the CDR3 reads CASSLDRDYGYTF. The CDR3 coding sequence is TGCGCCAGCAGCCTGGACAGGGATTATGGCTACACCTTC.

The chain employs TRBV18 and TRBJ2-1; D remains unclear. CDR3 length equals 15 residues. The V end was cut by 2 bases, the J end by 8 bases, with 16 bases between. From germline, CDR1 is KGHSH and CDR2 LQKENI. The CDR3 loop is CASSPSLTIVHEQFF. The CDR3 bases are TGTGCCAGCTCACCATCCCTAACTATTGTCCATGAGCAGTTCTTC.

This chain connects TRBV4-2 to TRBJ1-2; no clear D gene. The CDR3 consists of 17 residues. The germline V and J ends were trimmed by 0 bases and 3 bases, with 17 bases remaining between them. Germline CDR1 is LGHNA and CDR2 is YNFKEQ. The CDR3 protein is CASSQEVVRLNYYGYTF. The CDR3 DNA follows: TGTGCCAGCAGCCAAGAGGTAGTGCGGCTGAACTACTATGGCTACACCTTC.

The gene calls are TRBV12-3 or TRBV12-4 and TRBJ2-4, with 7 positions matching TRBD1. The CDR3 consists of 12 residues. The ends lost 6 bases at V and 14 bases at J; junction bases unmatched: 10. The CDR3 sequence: CASSLHRGNEYF. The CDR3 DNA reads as TGTGCCAGCAGCCTACACAGGGGCAATGAGTACTTC.

In DNA, the CDR3 is TGTGCCAGCAGCTTAGAGGCAGTCTCCTACGAGCAGTACTTC. Translation: CASSLEAVSYEQYF. This sequence joins TRBV11-2 and TRBJ2-7; no definite D call. Germline CDR1 is SGHAT and CDR2 is FQNNGV. V was pared by 0 bases and J by 0 bases, with 6 bases between. The CDR3 is made up of 14 amino acids.

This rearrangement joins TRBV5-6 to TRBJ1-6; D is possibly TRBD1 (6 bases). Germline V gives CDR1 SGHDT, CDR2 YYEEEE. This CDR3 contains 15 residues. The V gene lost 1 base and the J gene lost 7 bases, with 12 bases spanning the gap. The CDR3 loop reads CASSLRFQGNSPLHF. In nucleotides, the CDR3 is TGTGCCAGCAGCTTGCGGTTCCAGGGGAATTCACCCCTCCACTTT.

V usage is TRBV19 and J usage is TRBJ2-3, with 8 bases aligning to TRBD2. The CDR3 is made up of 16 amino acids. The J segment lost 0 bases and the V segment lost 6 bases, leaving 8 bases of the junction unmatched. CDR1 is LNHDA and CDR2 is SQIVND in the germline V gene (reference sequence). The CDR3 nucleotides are TGTGCCAGTAGGGAACTTAGCGGGAAAAGCACAGATACGCAGTATTTT. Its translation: CASRELSGKSTDTQYF. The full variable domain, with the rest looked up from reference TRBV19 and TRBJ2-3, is DGGITQSPKYLFRKEGQNVTLSCEQNLNHDAMYWYRQDPGQGLRLIYYSQIVNDFQKGDIAEGYSVSREKKESFPLTVTSAQKNPTAFYLCASRELSGKSTDTQYFGPGTRLTVL.

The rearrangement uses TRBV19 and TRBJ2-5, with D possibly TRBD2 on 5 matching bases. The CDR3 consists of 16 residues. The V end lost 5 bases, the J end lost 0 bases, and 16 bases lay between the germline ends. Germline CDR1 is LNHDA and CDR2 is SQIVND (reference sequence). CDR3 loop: CASSFNSDLYQETQYF. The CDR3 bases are TGTGCCAGTAGTTTTAATAGCGACCTGTACCAAGAGACCCAGTACTTC.

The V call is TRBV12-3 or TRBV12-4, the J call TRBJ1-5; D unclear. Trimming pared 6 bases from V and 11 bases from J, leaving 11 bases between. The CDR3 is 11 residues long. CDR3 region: CASRHTETQHF. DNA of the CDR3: TGTGCCAGCAGGCATACAGAGACCCAGCATTTT.

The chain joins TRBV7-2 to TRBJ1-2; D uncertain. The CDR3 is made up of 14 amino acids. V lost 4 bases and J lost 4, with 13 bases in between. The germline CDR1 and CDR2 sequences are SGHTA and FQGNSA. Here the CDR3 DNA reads TGTGCCAGCAGCTCGTCGGGAGGACGCTATGGCTACACCTTC. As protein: CASSSSGGRYGYTF.

The CDR3 sequence: CAIHERQGKETQYF. The CDR3 DNA reads as TGTGCCATCCACGAAAGACAGGGCAAAGAGACCCAGTACTTC. The chain combines TRBV7-9 with TRBJ2-5, with 7 bases matching TRBD1. The V gene end was trimmed by 10 bases and the J gene end by 3 bases; junction bases not matched to a gene: 11. From germline, CDR1 is SEHNR and CDR2 FQNEAQ (reference sequence). CDR3 length: 14 amino acids.

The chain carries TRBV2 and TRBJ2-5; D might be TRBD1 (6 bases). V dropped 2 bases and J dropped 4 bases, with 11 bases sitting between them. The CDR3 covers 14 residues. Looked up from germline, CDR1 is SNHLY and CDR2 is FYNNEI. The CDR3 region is CASSERLQGETQYF. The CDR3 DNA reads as TGTGCCAGCAGTGAACGCCTACAGGGAGAGACCCAGTACTTC.